This T cell receptor (beta chain) was sequenced in a study of metastatic and nonmetastatic thyroid tumors. In the study overall: Repertoire comparisons spanned blood and tumor or nodule tissue from malignant and benign thyroid patients. General study results and limits: A significant increase in TCR beta diversity was reportedly seen in malignant thyroid tumors relative to benign nodules, in blood and tumor.

Per the study methods: Researchers built a distant-metastasis classifier for papillary thyroid cancer that drew on CDR3 differences across clinicopathological groups. TCRdb ran MiXCR on the PCR reads. TCRdb assigned the V and J calls; the authors' analysis was not used. The sample shows about 25,000 clones, 20% to 25% of them seen only once. Germline assignment: CDR1 MNHEY and CDR2 SMNVEV (reference sequence). Trimming stripped 3 bases from V and 5 bases from J, with 13 bases between. The CDR3 extends over 14 amino acids. The entire patient cohort was treatment-naive prior to thyroid surgery. There are many counts of this clone. Its target is not known.

The chain links TRBV27 to TRBJ2-5; D remains ambiguous. This sequence originates from a male donor with papillary thyroid cancer or a benign thyroid nodule (not recorded which). Some clones in this sample may be carry-over from other donors' samples. Sequenced: blood. CDR3 protein: CASSFGLVGETQYF. In nucleotides, the CDR3 is TGTGCCAGCAGTTTTGGCCTAGTAGGTGAGACCCAGTACTTC.